Detailed here is one T cell receptor beta chain. Its antigen remains undetermined. No per-base quality is available; no much larger clone lies one base away. The sample originates from a study of cytomegalovirus exposure and HLA in healthy donors (dated by TCRdb to the late 2010s). Study-level background: An earlier analysis of under 600 of the donors reported approximately 290 Gb of sequence data and around 120 million unique TCR beta sequences from 150 million to 200 million T cells. Using immunosequencing, the study profiled T cell repertoires from around 670 subjects and related those repertoires to cytomegalovirus serostatus. The genetic ancestry cluster associated with self-reported Caucasian donors included 65% to 90% of the 398 genotyped donors. The aim of the study was to test whether cataloging public T cell receptors could identify signatures of past pathogen exposure. Approximately 300 gigabases of sequencing data and around 85 million unique TCR sequences made up an early release that covered 640 HLA-typed donors. A separate validation cohort of roughly 130 different subjects was used in addition to the roughly 700-subject first cohort. HLA typing covered class I and class II loci at four-digit resolution. To study patterns of TCR occurrence, a later analysis re-analyzed previously published TCR beta repertoires from 500 to 850 donors and added high-resolution HLA genotyping. An earlier analysis of some 600 of the donors applied high-throughput TCR beta sequencing to assess whether each TCR beta V gene segment acted as functional or pseudogenic. Donor age, sex, ethnicity and CMV serostatus were compiled together with the repertoire data. To predict cytomegalovirus infection status, the study combined high-throughput TCR immunosequencing, statistical association of individual TCRs with disease status, and machine learning. A later genetic analysis used genome-wide SNP genotypes for about 65% of the roughly 670 donors, treating that subset as a discovery cohort. On average, 235,054 unique TCR beta nucleotide sequences were sequenced per donor among some 420 genotyped donors of the cohort, with around 19% of those sequences being non-productive. Rather than using new phenotypic data, the later analysis identified candidate immune exposures from TCR beta sequences and from how often those sequences occurred across donors. Typing coverage varied by locus: 629-630 donors for A, B, C, DRB1 and DQB1; roughly 520 for DQA1; over 600 for DPA1; more than 450 for DPB1. Because of strong linkage in the cohort, 5 or 6 DR-DQ haplotypes were treated as single units for association and clustering. All discovery cohort repertoires had been generated on a single sequencing platform.

The cohort was made up of approximately 670 healthy bone marrow donors. At the time of sampling, all cohort members were nominally healthy, though unrecorded immune exposures were likely present. The donor tested CMV seronegative and was one of the 352 seronegative cohort members. A peripheral blood sample was collected from each donor, and TCR beta sequencing was performed on peripheral blood mononuclear cells. Genomic DNA was extracted from the blood cell samples with the Qiagen DNeasy Blood Extraction Kit. The study at large found these results: Because counts were too low, under 20 rarely observed V segments, including chromosome 9 orphons, were left out of the earlier analysis of 500 to 650 of the donors. Immune exposure information for the cohort was limited to CMV serostatus. Several of the top co-occurrence clusters appeared to be linked to parvovirus B19, influenza, CMV and Epstein-Barr virus, according to a later analysis. In a later analysis, most CMV-associated TCR beta chains were found to appear HLA-restricted, with HLA associations seemingly driven largely by CMV exposure. According to a later analysis, TCR association rates differed among HLA loci, with DRB1 alleles showing the most associated TCRs and HLA-C alleles showing the fewest. In both the original and validation cohorts, the classifier was reported to diagnose cytomegalovirus status with high specificity and sensitivity. Broadly in line with IMGT annotations, most TCR beta V segments showed up in productive rearrangements about 87% or about 30% of the time in an earlier analysis of 450 to 600 of the donors. Only TCR beta chains were sequenced in this cohort, and the absence of alpha or paired-chain data limited detectable features. Linkage disequilibrium might explain the correlated functional status among segregating V segments, but an unknown experimental factor could not be excluded. Roughly uniform sequencing depth across donors was assumed in presence/absence analyses, although this assumption may not hold. The 87-base-pair reads could not distinguish some IMGT-functional V segments, including TRBV6-2 and TRBV6-3, so those segments were excluded. Compared with the roughly 720-donor mean, donors in an Asian-associated ancestry cluster had fewer N-insertions in productive TCRs, according to a later genetic analysis. In a later analysis, HLA-associated TCR beta chains were found to be more clonally expanded and to have lower generation probabilities than equally common non-associated chains. Three of the identified cytomegalovirus-associated TCR beta chains were confirmed in vitro to be specific for cytomegalovirus antigens. In a later analysis, 16,951 TCR beta sequences were associated with specific HLA alleles at a false discovery rate of 0.05. In the study, approximately 150 TCR beta chains were listed as associated with cytomegalovirus. A further reported finding was that TCR beta sequences accurately predicted the HLA-A and HLA-B alleles for most subjects in the first cohort. The authors suggested that the approach could potentially be extended to other disease states and immunological phenotypes. An association between a missense DCLRE1C variant and V-gene and J-gene trimming of TCR beta chains was found in a later genetic analysis and replicated in an independent cohort. Strong co-occurrence of HLA alleles, especially DR and DQ, made assigning TCR associations to individual alleles difficult. Because HLA typing was unavailable for some donors at each locus, only the typed subset was used in association tests. Most TCR sequences were observed very rarely across donors, whereas some public TCRs were present in many individuals. A group of highly shared sequence variants was considered likely to be a technical artifact of the sequencing pipeline.

Spanning cysteine to phenylalanine, the CDR3 consists of 15 amino acids. Left in the record is the CDR3 DNA by itself, 45 bases read in frame from the first base. The germline V gene supplies CDR1 MDHEN and CDR2 SYDVKM. Trimming takes 5 bases off V and 12 bases off J; junction bases not matched to a gene: 15. The library was prepared using the immunoSEQ multiplex PCR assay. For the multiplex PCR, a mixture combining 60 forward primers for TCR Vbeta segments and 13 reverse primers for TCR Jbeta segments was used. A multiplex PCR assay on genomic DNA amplified the CDR3 region of rearranged TCR beta genes. Amplified TCR beta libraries were sequenced as 87-base-pair reads on the Illumina HiSeq System. For the original study's pipeline: A later analysis counted around 72 million unique TCR beta chains across the 500 to 850 repertoires, and roughly 9.9 million of these chains were shared by at least two donors. To remove PCR and sequencing errors, raw reads were error-corrected and collapsed into unique sequences using a nearest-neighbor algorithm that merged closely related sequences. Alignment of CDR3 sequences to IMGT reference sequences was used to assign V, D and J gene segments. For a sequence to be retained, a match of at least six nucleotides was required to both a V gene segment and a J gene segment. A rearrangement was called productive if the CDR3 had no stop codons and remained in frame with V and J, and every other rearrangement was called non-productive. CDR3 was defined according to IMGT convention as the region running from the second conserved V-encoded cysteine to the conserved J-encoded phenylalanine. In an earlier analysis of 500 to 650 of the donors, sequences lacking an unambiguous match to a single V gene segment were excluded. In an earlier analysis of 450 to 750 of the donors, a V segment was called functional when productive rearrangements were above 56.7%, and segregating when the standard deviation between donors exceeded 5%. To diagnose cytomegalovirus status from the catalog of TCR beta chain sequences, a statistical classification framework was built. In a later analysis, TCR nucleotide sequences were compared against IMGT/GENE-DB human TR gene sequences so that V and J genes could be assigned. Using the TCRdist pipeline, a later analysis assigned CDR3 sequences along with most-parsimonious VDJ recombination scenarios. A later analysis defined each TCR beta chain by its CDR3 amino acid sequence plus V-gene family, and excluded reads lacking a unique V-gene family. A later analysis removed 600 or so highly shared, low-generation-probability nucleotide sequences to deal with suspected cross-contamination and a sequencing artifact. A later analysis calculated a clonal expansion index for each public chain from normalized within-repertoire ranks of inferred template counts. In a later analysis, generation probabilities were computed with a VDJ recombination model fitted to out-of-frame rearrangements, and the resulting probabilities were checked against IGoR. In a later analysis, TCR-TCR, TCR-HLA and TCR-CMV co-occurrence was scored with hypergeometric tests, and a repertoire-size bias correction was applied to TCR pairs. False discovery rates were estimated in a later analysis by permuting HLA or CMV assignments 20 times. In a later analysis, co-occurring TCRs were grouped using DBSCAN, with TCRdist sequence similarity added in when clustering inside HLA-allele-positive subsets. Repertoires with fewer than 30,000 or more than 120,000 public chains were left out of co-occurrence clustering, as were five repertoires with anomalous nucleotide sharing. The source is immuneACCESS, and TCRdb retained only in-frame sequences with V and J called. Part of the clones is not carried over; for the studies checked, unresolved V genes explain less than half of this, and the remainder is unexplained. V and J calls and clone size are as listed in that table; D and trimming were resolved from the DNA. This sample holds some 86,000 clones; approximately 70% were observed only once. Roughly 2% of the sample belongs to the ten largest clones.

This receptor chain uses TRBV28 and TRBJ2-1; 8 bases in between match TRBD1. Sequencing input: PBMCs. This sequence was found in a man aged 30 to 45 in good health and CMV-seronegative. The bases read TGTGCCAGCAGTACCGGGACAGGTGGCTGGAGAGGGCAGTTCTTC. This is translated as CASSTGTGGWRGQFF.